The 21 T cell receptor beta chains listed next were all sequenced from one sample in a study of cytotoxic CD8 clonotypes in ibrutinib-treated CLL. The method was immunoSEQ multiplex PCR; TCRdb's version includes in-frame clones alone and lacks a portion of them. In the table there are about 74,000 clones, 80% of which are singletons. The sample in question was PBMCs, obtained at disease progression, from a patient treated with ibrutinib. These receptors were collected from a human donor with chronic lymphocytic leukemia.

The chain carries TRBV15 and TRBJ1-4; perhaps TRBD1 as D (6 bases). The V gene's germline CDR1 is LNHNV and CDR2 YYDKDF (reference sequence). The germline V and J ends were trimmed by 2 bases and 7 bases, with 11 bases remaining between them. The CDR3 consists of 14 residues. CDR3 in DNA: TGTGCCACCAGCAGATTAGGGGGTGGTGAAAAACTGTTTTTT. The encoded protein is CATSRLGGGEKLFF.

This chain links TRBV4-1 with TRBJ2-3; 9 bases line up with TRBD2. V shed 5 bases, J shed 6 bases, and the junction held 12 bases outside the gene matches. The germline V gene encodes CDR1 MGHRA and CDR2 YSYEKL. This CDR3 region has 16 residues. The CDR3 DNA reads as TGCGCCAGCAGCTCGGAGGTAGCGGGAGTTCCGGATACGCAGTATTTT. Translated: CASSSEVAGVPDTQYF.

This clone is medium-sized. The chain links TRBV27 to TRBJ1-2; TRBD1 agrees at 12 bases. V was pared by 3 bases and J by 6 bases, with 8 bases of the junction left unmatched. Germline CDR1 reads MNHEY; CDR2 reads SMNVEV (reference sequence). The CDR3 is 16 residues long. The CDR3 DNA follows: TGTGCCAGCAGTTTCTCCGGGACAGGGGGCTGGGATGGCTACACCTTC. Its protein product is CASSFSGTGGWDGYTF.

The chain employs TRBV5-1 and TRBJ2-7; 9 bases map to TRBD1. Looked up from germline, CDR1 is SGHRS and CDR2 is YFSETQ. After removal of 0 bases from V and 5 bases from J, the junction contained 9 bases not matched to a gene. This CDR3 is built from 16 residues. CDR3 sequence: CASSLEPGTGSHEQYF. The CDR3 DNA follows: TGCGCCAGCAGCTTGGAACCCGGGACAGGGAGCCACGAGCAGTACTTC.

This chain uses TRBV9 with TRBJ2-3; TRBD2 matches 7 bases. The CDR3 runs to 16 residues. CDR1 is SGDLS and CDR2 is YYNGEE in the germline V gene. V shed 4 bases and J 2 bases; nucleotides not matched to a gene: 10. CDR3 loop: CASSPTTGGLTDTQYF. For the CDR3, the DNA is TGTGCCAGCAGCCCTACGACGGGGGGACTCACAGATACGCAGTATTTT.

The CDR3 nucleotides read TGTGCCAGCAGTTGGGCGGAGGTGGGGGACGCGGACGAGCAGTACTTC. Its translation is CASSWAEVGDADEQYF. The rearrangement joins TRBV28 to TRBJ2-7; either TRBD1 or TRBD2 may fit D (5 bases each). The CDR3 spans 16 residues. Germline lookup yields CDR1 MDHEN and CDR2 SYDVKM. V shed 4 bases and J shed 5 bases, with 21 bases lying between them.

The chain links TRBV2 to TRBJ2-2, with 7 positions matching TRBD1. The V gene end was trimmed by 6 bases and the J gene end by 1 base; junction bases not matched to a gene: 2. Germline CDR1 is SNHLY and CDR2 is FYNNEI. The CDR3 has 14 amino acids. The CDR3 region has the DNA TGTGCCAGCAGGGACAGGCTGAACACCGGGGAGCTGTTTTTT. Translating gives CASRDRLNTGELFF.

This clone was found many times. The chain couples TRBV7-6 to TRBJ2-3; D gene ambiguous. The CDR3 loop spans 15 amino acids. The V and J ends lost 5 bases and 4 bases respectively, with 16 bases between them. Germline loops: CDR1 SGHVS, CDR2 FNYEAQ. CDR3 residues: CASSRALGEADTQYF. In DNA, the CDR3 is TGTGCCAGCAGCCGGGCGCTCGGCGAAGCAGATACGCAGTATTTT. Complete variable domain (other parts from reference TRBV7-6 and TRBJ2-3): GAGVSQSPRYKVTKRGQDVALRCDPISGHVSLYWYRQALGQGPEFLTYFNYEAQQDKSGLPNDRFSAERPEGSISTLTIQRTEQRDSAMYRCASSRALGEADTQYFGPGTRLTVL.

The chain's CDR3 is CASSFSSRGGRDGYTF. CDR3 in DNA: TGTGCCAGCAGCTTCTCTTCCAGGGGCGGAAGAGATGGCTACACCTTC. This chain links TRBV5-4 with TRBJ1-2; the D gene is possibly TRBD1 (6 bases). The V and J ends lost 2 bases and 6 bases respectively, with 20 bases between them. CDR3 size: 16 residues. Germline values: CDR1 SGHNT, CDR2 YYREEE (reference sequence).

This clone was seen more than once but under ten times. V usage is TRBV29-1 and J usage is TRBJ1-2; TRBD1 matches at 9 bases. The length of the CDR3 is 13 residues. From germline, CDR1 is SQVTM and CDR2 ANQGSEA. V dropped 3 bases and J dropped 6; count of bases not matched to a gene: 5. The DNA of the CDR3 is TGCAGCGTTGACCTTACAGGGGGCAATGGCTACACCTTC. It yields the protein CSVDLTGGNGYTF.

V usage is TRBV19 and J usage is TRBJ2-7, with 11 bases identical to TRBD1. Trimming at V came to 7 bases and at J to 0 bases, leaving 5 bases not matched to a gene. Germline CDR1 is LNHDA and CDR2 is SQIVND (reference sequence). The CDR3 has 15 residues. CDR3 protein: CASTAGTGGSYEQYF. Written as DNA, the CDR3 is TGTGCCAGTACCGCTGGGACAGGGGGCTCCTACGAGCAGTACTTC.

V gene TRBV6-5 combines with J gene TRBJ1-2; 9 nucleotides line up with TRBD1. The J segment lost 0 bases and the V segment lost 6 bases, leaving 2 bases of the junction unmatched. Germline V CDR1 and CDR2: MNHEY, SVGAGI. CDR3 size: 14 residues. For the CDR3, the DNA is TGTGCCAGCAGAACAGGGGGCTCTAACTATGGCTACACCTTC. Protein product: CASRTGGSNYGYTF.

CDR3 protein: CATSSPGIGNQPQHF. The CDR3 DNA follows: TGTGCCACCAGCAGTCCGGGGATCGGCAATCAGCCCCAGCATTTT. This chain joins TRBV15 and TRBJ1-5; D remains ambiguous. The germline V gene has CDR1 LNHNV and CDR2 YYDKDF (reference sequence). Trimming stripped 3 bases from V and 2 bases from J, with 11 bases between. The CDR3 has 15 amino acids. Full variable domain (missing parts from reference TRBV15 and TRBJ1-5): DAMVIQNPRYQVTQFGKPVTLSCSQTLNHNVMYWYQQKSSQAPKLLFHYYDKDFNNEADTPDNFQSRRPNTSFCFLDIRSPGLGDTAMYLCATSSPGIGNQPQHFGDGTRLSIL.

The CDR3 DNA sequence: TGTGCCAGTCAAGGTAGGGACGTTTCCTACGAGCAGTACTTC. Its protein is CASQGRDVSYEQYF. The chain recombines TRBV19 with TRBJ2-7; D tentatively reads TRBD1 or TRBD2 (5 bases each). The V end lost 8 bases, the J end lost 1 base, and 15 bases lay between the germline ends. The germline gives CDR1 LNHDA, CDR2 SQIVND (reference sequence). This CDR3 is 14 amino acids long. Complete variable domain (other parts from reference TRBV19 and TRBJ2-7): DGGITQSPKYLFRKEGQNVTLSCEQNLNHDAMYWYRQDPGQGLRLIYYSQIVNDFQKGDIAEGYSVSREKKESFPLTVTSAQKNPTAFYLCASQGRDVSYEQYFGPGTRLTVT.

The V gene is TRBV5-1, the J gene TRBJ1-1; 7 nucleotides agree with TRBD1. This CDR3 has 14 residues. The V segment lost 3 bases and the J segment 6 bases; nucleotides outside the gene matches: 8. Germline CDR1 and CDR2: SGHRS and YFSETQ. The CDR3 DNA reads TGCGCCAGCAGCTCCGCAGGGGGATGGGCTGAAGCTTTCTTT. It specifies CASSSAGGWAEAFF. Full variable domain (missing parts from reference TRBV5-1 and TRBJ1-1): KAGVTQTPRYLIKTRGQQVTLSCSPISGHRSVSWYQQTPGQGLQFLFEYFSETQRNKGNFPGRFSGRQFSNSRSEMNVSTLELGDSALYLCASSSAGGWAEAFFGQGTRLTVV.

The chain couples TRBV5-6 to TRBJ2-1; unclear D gene. CDR1 and CDR2 from the germline V gene are SGHDT and YYEEEE. The V and J ends lost 0 bases and 5 bases respectively, with 3 bases between them. This CDR3 contains 12 residues. CDR3: CASSLVDNEQFF. The CDR3 DNA follows: TGTGCCAGCAGCTTGGTCGACAATGAGCAGTTCTTC.

The V and J genes are TRBV6-5 and TRBJ1-1; TRBD1 is a possible D gene (6 bases). This CDR3 is built from 15 residues. Germline V CDR1 and CDR2: MNHEY, SVGAGI. V lost 2 bases and J lost 2, with 12 bases in between. CDR3 loop: CASSYAAGVNTEAFF. The CDR3 bases are TGTGCCAGCAGTTACGCGGCAGGGGTAAACACTGAAGCTTTCTTT.

The chain uses TRBV5-1 and TRBJ2-5; no clear D gene. The J call may be in error: the DNA end matches TRBJ2-7 better. CDR3 size: 13 residues. The germline CDR1 and CDR2 sequences are SGHRS and YFSETQ. The CDR3, as DNA: TGCGCCAGCAGCGCAGACGGCTCCTACGAGCAGTACTTC. This encodes CASSADGSYEQYF.

The rearrangement links TRBV25-1 to TRBJ2-7, with unresolved D. Germline CDR1 MGHDK, CDR2 SYGVNS. The CDR3 extends over 13 amino acids. V was pared by 1 base and J by 6 bases, with 10 bases between. CDR3 DNA: TGTGCCAGCAGTGAATTTACGGCCACCGAGCAGTACTTC. Amino acids: CASSEFTATEQYF.

This clone appeared once. The chain recombines TRBV10-1 with TRBJ2-1, with TRBD2 as a possible D gene (6 bases). V was shortened by 3 bases and J by 9 bases, with 18 bases between the two germline ends. Germline V gene data show CDR1 as WNHNN and CDR2 as SYGVQD (reference sequence). This CDR3 spans 15 amino acids. The CDR3 spells CASSEPGGGKGEQFF. Here the CDR3 DNA reads TGCGCCAGCAGTGAACCCGGGGGAGGTAAGGGTGAGCAGTTCTTC.

The genes are TRBV6-5 and TRBJ2-3; D remains ambiguous. This CDR3 spans 13 amino acids. Trimming stripped 0 bases from V and 6 bases from J, with 7 bases between. CDR1 is MNHEY and CDR2 is SVGAGI in the germline V gene. The CDR3 is CASSYSGVDTQYF. As DNA, the CDR3 is TGTGCCAGCAGTTACTCGGGCGTGGATACGCAGTATTTT.